This is a list of T cell receptor beta chains from one sample in a study of siplizumab effects on memory and regulatory T cells. Some clones are missing from TCRdb's copy, which holds only in-frame ones; the method was immunoSEQ multiplex PCR. The repertoire holds around 100,000 clones, with about 93% as singletons. Sample: Tregs sorted from blood. The receptors come from a human donor in good health. The conserved cysteine and the conserved F or W are not part of the CDR3 here. Fields, in order: CDR3 protein, V gene.

CDR3aa: SVVVPGQASEQY; v_gene: TRBV29-1
CDR3aa: AISESGLGYT; v_gene: TRBV10-3
CDR3aa: ASSEAIWPRTEAF; v_gene: TRBV6-1
CDR3aa: ASSRGTGMTEAF; v_gene: TRBV4-1
CDR3aa: AWSVELTGELF; v_gene: TRBV30
CDR3aa: ASSPGRILNSPLH; v_gene: TRBV4-1
CDR3aa: ASSLVRYEQY; v_gene: TRBV7-2
CDR3aa: ASSLAARSSYEQY; v_gene: TRBV7-8
CDR3aa: ASAYRGGVYGYT; v_gene: TRBV2
CDR3aa: ASSLVGAQETQY; v_gene: TRBV5-4
CDR3aa: ASSSFGTAEGANVLT; v_gene: TRBV19
CDR3aa: ASSFPGRTANEQY; v_gene: TRBV5-4
CDR3aa: ASSSGRAGAGNTIY; v_gene: TRBV5-1
CDR3aa: ASSRQTSGSFYEQY; v_gene: TRBV5-1
CDR3aa: ASSSAGTEAF; v_gene: TRBV6-5
CDR3aa: ASSELWGGDTQY; v_gene: TRBV6-1
CDR3aa: ASSQRTDYGYT; v_gene: TRBV6-6
CDR3aa: SVVGGDGYT; v_gene: TRBV29-1
CDR3aa: ASSPGTGWETQY; v_gene: TRBV5-1
CDR3aa: ASSFGGDEQF; v_gene: TRBV7-9
CDR3aa: ASTAGDHQPQH; v_gene: TRBV6-1
CDR3aa: ASSFRRGEQY; v_gene: TRBV27
CDR3aa: AWAGTASYEQY; v_gene: TRBV30
CDR3aa: ASSQVATGDYGYT; v_gene: TRBV4-1
CDR3aa: ASSYLGTTYEQY; v_gene: TRBV6-5
CDR3aa: ASSSGLLAF; v_gene: TRBV5-1
CDR3aa: ASSLEASTYSNEKLF; v_gene: TRBV5-1
CDR3aa: ASSLYPGPGANVLT; v_gene: TRBV11-2
CDR3aa: ASSLRTDTYEQY; v_gene: TRBV7-9
CDR3aa: ASRRSYEQY; v_gene: TRBV28
CDR3aa: ASSVGRVTNEKLF; v_gene: TRBV6-1
CDR3aa: ASSLGLRDGYT; v_gene: TRBV5-1